Given below is one TCR beta chain in context. This clone was counted once. The clone's antigen remains unknown. Nothing much larger sits one base from this clone, and base qualities are not available. The data are from a study of T cells in narcolepsy listed by TCRdb under 2018. Context from the whole study: Healthy control donors were enrolled in the study alongside patients who had narcolepsy type 1 or type 2 (NT1, NT2). Autoreactive T cells targeting hypocretin neuron self-antigens (hypocretin, TRIB2) were sought in narcolepsy patients, and TCR Vbeta sequencing was used to track clonotypes in blood and CSF.

The library was generated by the immunoSEQ multiplex PCR assay. The source is immuneACCESS, and TCRdb retained only in-frame sequences with V and J called. Part of the clones is not carried over; for the studies checked, unresolved V genes explain less than half of this, and the remainder is unexplained. Counted in this sample were some 30,000 clones; about 76% of them appeared once. The biggest ten clones account for 0.85% to 1.3% of the sample. Memory CD4+ T cells were sorted ex vivo from peripheral blood of narcolepsy patients and healthy controls for TCR Vbeta sequencing. Beyond this particular receptor, the publication reports: In plots comparing CSF and blood CD4+ T cell clonotypes from the same patient, HCRT-specific and TRIB2-specific autoreactive clonotypes were highlighted. Numbers of sequenced blood memory CD4+ clonotypes were comparable, with averages of around 39,000 in patients and 33,354 in controls. Autoreactive clonotypes were reported to be detected serially in the blood of the same patients and of different patients, but not in the blood of healthy controls. Certain blood memory CD4+ repertoires from patients and controls had no sequences that matched autoreactive T cell clones.

Reading from cysteine to phenylalanine, the CDR3 counts 16 amino acids. This entry keeps only the CDR3 DNA: 48 bases, framed from base 1. The germline V gene encodes CDR1 SGHDT and CDR2 YYEEEE. Deletion took 2 bases off V and 3 bases off J, with a span of 15 bases between the germline ends. The rearranged segments are TRBV5-6 and TRBJ2-1; TRBD2 is possibly the D segment (6 matching bases). Specimen: CD45RA- memory CD4+ T cells from PBMCs. The label giving this sample's cell subset or site can be read as: memory T cells sorted ex vivo from peripheral blood. The TCR was taken from a human donor with narcolepsy. Here is the DNA: TGTGCCAGCAGCTTTAGAGTCCGGGGGTACTACAATGAGCAGTTCTTC. Its protein reads: CASSFRVRGYYNEQFF.